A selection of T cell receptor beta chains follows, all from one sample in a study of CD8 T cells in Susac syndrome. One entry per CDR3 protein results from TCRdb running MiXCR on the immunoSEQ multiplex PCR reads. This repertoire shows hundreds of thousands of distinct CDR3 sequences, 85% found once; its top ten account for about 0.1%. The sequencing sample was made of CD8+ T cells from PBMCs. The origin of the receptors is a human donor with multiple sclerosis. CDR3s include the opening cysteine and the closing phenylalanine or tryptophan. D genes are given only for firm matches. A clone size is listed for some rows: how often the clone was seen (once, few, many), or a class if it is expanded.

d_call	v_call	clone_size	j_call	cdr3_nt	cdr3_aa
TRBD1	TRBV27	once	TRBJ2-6	TGTGCCAGCAGTTGGGAGGGGACAGGGTCCGGGGCCAACGTCCTGACTTTC	CASSWEGTGSGANVLTF
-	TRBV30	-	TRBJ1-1	TGTGCCTGGAGTGTGGCTCACACTGAAGCTTTCTTT	CAWSVAHTEAFF
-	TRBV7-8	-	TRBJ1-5	TGTGCCAGCAGCTTAGCGCTCGGGGACCAGCCCCAGCATTTT	CASSLALGDQPQHF
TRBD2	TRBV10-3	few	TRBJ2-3	TGTGCCATCAGGGCCCAACTAGCGGGGAAGGGAGATACGCAGTATTTT	CAIRAQLAGKGDTQYF
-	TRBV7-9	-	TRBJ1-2	TGTGCCAGCAGCTTAGACGGATCTGAGGGCTACACCTTC	CASSLDGSEGYTF
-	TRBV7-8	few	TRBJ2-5	TGTGCCAGCAGCTTAGTTCAGGAGACCCAGTACTTC	CASSLVQETQYF
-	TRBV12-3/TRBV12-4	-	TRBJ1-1	TGTGCCAGCAGTTTAGAGGGCAGCATGAACACTGAAGCTTTCTTT	CASSLEGSMNTEAFF
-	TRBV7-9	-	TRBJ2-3	TGTGCCAGCAGCTTAGGGGCGCAATCAGATACGCAGTATTTT	CASSLGAQSDTQYF
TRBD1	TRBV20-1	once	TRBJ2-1	TGCAGTGCTCGACAGGGGGCTCCAAATGAGCAGTTCTTC	CSARQGAPNEQFF
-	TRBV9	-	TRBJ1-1	TGTGCCAGCAGCGAGACAGTGCCCGAAGCTTTCTTT	CASSETVPEAFF
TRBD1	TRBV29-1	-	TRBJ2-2	TGCAGCGTCCGGGGACAGGGGGCGTCGAACACCGGGGAGCTGTTTTTT	CSVRGQGASNTGELFF
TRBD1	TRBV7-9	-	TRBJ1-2	TGTGCCAGCAGCTTAGCGAACCCGGGACAGGTTTACACCTTC	CASSLANPGQVYTF
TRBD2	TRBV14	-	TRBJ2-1	TGTGCCAGCAGCTTTAGCGGGATGTACAATGAGCAGTTCTTC	CASSFSGMYNEQFF
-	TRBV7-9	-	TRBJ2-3	TGTGCCAGCAGCTTAGTGATGAGGGATACGCAGTATTTT	CASSLVMRDTQYF
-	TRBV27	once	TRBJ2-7	TGTGCCAGCAGTTTATCCCCTCGCCTAAACGAGCAGTACTTC	CASSLSPRLNEQYF
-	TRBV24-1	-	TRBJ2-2	TGTGCCACCGCAGGGGAGGACACCGGGGAGCTGTTTTTT	CATAGEDTGELFF
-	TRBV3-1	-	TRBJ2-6	TGTGCCAGCAGCCAAGTCAAAGGGGCGATCTCTGGGGCCAACGTCCTGACTTTC	CASSQVKGAISGANVLTF
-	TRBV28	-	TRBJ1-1	TGTGCCAGCGAAAAGGAAGGGCACACTGAAGCTTTCTTT	CASEKEGHTEAFF
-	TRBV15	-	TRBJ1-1	TGTGCCACCAGCACCGACCTCGCGAACACTGAAGCTTTCTTT	CATSTDLANTEAFF
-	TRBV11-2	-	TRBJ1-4	TGTGCCAGCAGCTTGGACACTGAAAAACTGTTTTTT	CASSLDTEKLFF
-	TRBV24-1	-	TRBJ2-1	TGTGCCACCAGTGATGGTTCGACAGTCCACAATGAGCAGTTCTTC	CATSDGSTVHNEQFF
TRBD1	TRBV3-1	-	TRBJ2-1	TGTGCCAGCAGCCAAGGGACAGGGGGTGAGCAGTTCTTC	CASSQGTGGEQFF
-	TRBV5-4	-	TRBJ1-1	TGTGCCAGCAGCTTGGCAGGCAGCCCGGGGGACACTGAAGCTTTCTTT	CASSLAGSPGDTEAFF
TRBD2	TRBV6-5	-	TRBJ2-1	TGTGCCAGCAGTTACGGTCGGGCGGGAGGCCGCAATGAGCAGTTCTTC	CASSYGRAGGRNEQFF
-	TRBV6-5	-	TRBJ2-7	TGTGCCAGCACCCCCCTTTCGGGCGAGCAGTACTTC	CASTPLSGEQYF
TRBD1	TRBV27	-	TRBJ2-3	TGTGCCAGCAGTCTCACCGGGACAGGGATTCCCCTGGAGACGCAGTATTTT	CASSLTGTGIPLETQYF
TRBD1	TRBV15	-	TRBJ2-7	TGTGCCACCAGCAAAATACCGGGACAGGCCTACGAGCAGTACTTC	CATSKIPGQAYEQYF
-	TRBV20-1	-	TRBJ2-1	TGCAGTGCGCCCCAGGACAGCGCCGAAGAAACCTACAATGAGCAGTTCTTC	CSAPQDSAEETYNEQFF
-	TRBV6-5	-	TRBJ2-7	TGTGCCAGCAGTTACCTGACAGGTACCCACGAGCAGTACTTC	CASSYLTGTHEQYF
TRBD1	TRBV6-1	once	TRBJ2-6	TGTGCCAGCAGTGAGGTGGGACAGCCCCTCTCTGGGGCCAACGTCCTGACTTTC	CASSEVGQPLSGANVLTF
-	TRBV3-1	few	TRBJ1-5	TGTGCCAGCAGCCATGGACACCCCGGGGGCAATCAGCCCCAGCATTTT	CASSHGHPGGNQPQHF
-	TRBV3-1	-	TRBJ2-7	TGTGCCAGCAGCCAAACAGGTTTACCCCCTCGGAACGAGCAGTACTTC	CASSQTGLPPRNEQYF
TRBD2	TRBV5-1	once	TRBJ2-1	TGCGCCAGCAGCGGTCTTAGCGGGCCGAGTTCCTACAATGAGCAGTTCTTC	CASSGLSGPSSYNEQFF
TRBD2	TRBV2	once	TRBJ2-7	TGTGCCATCGAGGGACTAGCGGCCTCCTACGAGCAGTACTTC	CAIEGLAASYEQYF
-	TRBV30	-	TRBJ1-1	TGTGCCTGGAGAGAAGGACAGCCAGAAGCTTTCTTT	CAWREGQPEAFF
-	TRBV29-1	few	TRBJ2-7	TGCAGCGTTGAATTCTCCGGAGAAGGATTAACCTACGAGCAGTACTTC	CSVEFSGEGLTYEQYF
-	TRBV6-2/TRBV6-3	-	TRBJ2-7	TGTGCCAGCAGTTACTCGGTCAGGTGGTACGAGCAGTACTTC	CASSYSVRWYEQYF
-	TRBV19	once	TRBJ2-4	TGTGCCAGTAGTTCGCGGGGCCTAGCCAAAAACATTCAGTACTTC	CASSSRGLAKNIQYF
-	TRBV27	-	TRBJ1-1	TGTGCCAGTAAGCAGGGATACGAAGCTTTCTTT	CASKQGYEAFF
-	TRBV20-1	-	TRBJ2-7	TGCAGTGCTGTGGGACAGACTAGCGAGCAGTACTTC	CSAVGQTSEQYF
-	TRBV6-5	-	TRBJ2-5	TGTGCCAGCAGTTACTCGACGGGAGCGCTTTCGGAGACCCAGTACTTC	CASSYSTGALSETQYF
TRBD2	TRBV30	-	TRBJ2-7	TGTGCCTGGAGTCAGGAGGGAGGGCCATACGAGCAGTACTTC	CAWSQEGGPYEQYF
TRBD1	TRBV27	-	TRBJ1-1	TGTGCCAGCAGTTTAGTTGGGACAGACACTGAAGCTTTCTTT	CASSLVGTDTEAFF
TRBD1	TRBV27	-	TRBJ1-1	TGTGCCAGCAGTTTAGGTAGGGGGCTGGGAACTGAAGCTTTCTTT	CASSLGRGLGTEAFF
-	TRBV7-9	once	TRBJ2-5	TGTGCCAGCAGCTTCCGAGACGCCCAAGAGACCCAGTACTTC	CASSFRDAQETQYF